The present T cell receptor beta chain was sequenced within a study of T cell responses to AZD1222 COVID-19 vaccine. The assay was immunoSEQ multiplex PCR, and TCRdb's table has in-frame clones only and misses some. The sample lists around 140,000 clones, about 90% occurring once. Trimming removed 8 bases from V and 4 bases from J; junction bases left unmatched: 7. Germline V CDR1 and CDR2: SNHLY, FYNNEI. This CDR3 spans 15 amino acids. Regarding the study as a whole: The study reported that nearly half of spike-specific TCRs target unmutated variant regions. Repertoire sampling was restricted to post-peak T cell response timepoints.

Comments on this clone: The antigen is not known.

V and J are TRBV2 and TRBJ1-5, with TRBD1 matching over 11 bases. The TCR originated in an adult who received the AZD1222 COVID-19 vaccine. The specimen was peripheral blood, collected 28 days after the second AZD1222 dose. Written as DNA, the CDR3 is TGTGCCAGCGGACAGGGGGCCCTGGTTAATCAGCCCCAGCATTTT. Protein sequence: CASGQGALVNQPQHF.